Given below is one T cell receptor (beta chain) in context. This clone's antigen is unknown. No base qualities exist here, and no much larger clone lies one base off it. To sequence the TCRbeta CDR3 region, genomic DNA was isolated from the sorted cells. TCRbeta CDR3 regions were sequenced using the immunoSEQ Assay. The source is immuneACCESS, and TCRdb retained only in-frame sequences with V and J called. Part of the clones is not carried over; for the studies checked, unresolved V genes explain less than half of this, and the remainder is unexplained. Within this sample are about 73,000 clones, with 90% of them counted one time only. The ten biggest clones cover less than 0.6% of the sample. V loses 5 bases of germline sequence and J loses 1 base, and the interval between the two ends is 15 bases. Looking up the germline V gene yields CDR1 SGHTA and CDR2 FQGNSA. The CDR3, cysteine through phenylalanine, is 15 amino acids long. Here the CDR3 DNA is all that survives: 45 bases in frame from base 1.

Patients with autoimmune disease history or receiving systemic immunosuppression were excluded from the trial. In every dose cohort, peripheral blood was drawn for TCR sequencing at baseline, cycle 4 day 1, and cycle 7 day 1. The samples were taken from a phase I, first-in-human, multicenter, open-label dose-escalation trial of ivuxolimab. Adults with locally advanced or metastatic head and neck squamous cell, hepatocellular, melanoma or renal cell carcinoma were enrolled in the trial. Before TCR sequencing, CD4+ T cells and CD8+ T cells were sorted from peripheral blood as separate populations. The data are from a study of OX40 agonist ivuxolimab in advanced cancers. Regarding the research as a whole: Ivuxolimab, which targeted the costimulatory receptor OX40 (CD134), was an agonistic, fully human IgG2 monoclonal antibody. Of the 50 to 55 patients in dose escalation, 19 had hepatocellular carcinoma, some 15 had melanoma, 9 had renal cell carcinoma and 9 had head and neck cancer. The monotherapy dose-escalation portion (N of about 50 patients) of the phase I ivuxolimab trial is reported in the paper. Partial responses occurred in three dose-escalation patients, of whom one had hepatocellular carcinoma and two had cutaneous melanoma. Prior anti-PD-1, anti-PD-L1 or anti-CTLA-4 therapy was permitted, and approximately 39% of dose-escalation patients had received checkpoint inhibitors. The dose-escalation cohort was roughly 83% male with a mean age of about 54 years, ranging from roughly 23 to 85. Intravenous ivuxolimab was administered to patients every 2 weeks at six dose levels: 0.01, 0.1, 0.3, 1.5, 3 and 10 mg/kg. The point of sequencing TCRbeta in the periphery was to test whether ivuxolimab changed TCR sequence diversity and drove clonal T-cell expansion.

General conclusions and limits of the study: Low levels of normalized T-cell clonal expansion were also seen in some patients who did not respond. After ivuxolimab, more expanded clones were found on average in CD8+ T cells than in CD4+ T cells. At doses of 0.1 to 3.0 mg/kg, clonal expansion of both CD4+ and CD8+ blood T cells was observed from baseline to week 6. The antigen specificity of the peripheral T cells that underwent clonal expansion was not determined. In the 0.1-3.0 mg/kg groups, partial responders were among the patients with the lowest normalized peripheral clonal expansion, particularly in CD8+ T cells.

The receptor chain draws on TRBV7-2 and TRBJ2-7; the D gene is possibly TRBD1 or TRBD2, with 6 bases matching each. This clonotype was sampled from an adult with an advanced solid tumor such as melanoma, head and neck, liver or kidney cancer. The sequencing here drew on CD4+ or CD8+ T cells sorted from blood, taken in a trial of the OX40 agonist ivuxolimab. The CDR3 region reads CASSRTGSGSYEQYF. The sequence in DNA is TGTGCCAGCAGCCGAACAGGGAGCGGGTCCTACGAGCAGTACTTC.